Listed here are 30 T cell receptor beta chains from one sample, sequenced in a study of control samples from healthy donors and cancer patients. Clones were sequenced by immunoSEQ multiplex PCR, and TCRdb holds only the in-frame ones, with some missing. The sample lists about 80,000 clones, 85% to 90% occurring once. Specimen: blood. Receptor source: a woman in her sixties or seventies in good health.

This CDR3 reads CASSEGTGSPKNQPQHF. The CDR3 nucleotides are TGCGCCAGCAGTGAGGGGACAGGGTCACCCAAAAATCAGCCCCAGCATTTT. The gene calls are TRBV10-1 and TRBJ1-5, with TRBD1 matching over 9 bases. J was trimmed by 4 bases and V by 2 bases; bases with no gene match: 9. The germline V gene has CDR1 WNHNN and CDR2 SYGVQD (reference sequence). This CDR3 comprises 17 residues.

This sequence joins TRBV19 and TRBJ2-7, with D possibly TRBD2 on 6 matching bases. This CDR3 comprises 13 residues. Germline loops: CDR1 LNHDA, CDR2 SQIVND (reference sequence). V was trimmed by 6 bases and J by 0 bases, leaving 9 bases between them. CDR3 nucleotides: TGTGCCAGTAGCTGGACTAACTCCTACGAGCAGTACTTC. It specifies CASSWTNSYEQYF.

The chain carries TRBV9 and TRBJ2-5, with D maybe TRBD2 (6 bases). Germline assignment: CDR1 SGDLS and CDR2 YYNGEE. The germline V and J ends were trimmed by 0 bases and 5 bases, with 14 bases remaining between them. The CDR3 loop spans 15 amino acids. The CDR3 DNA is TGTGCCAGCAGCGTAGGGCTGGCTCGGGGGGAGACCCAGTACTTC. Protein sequence: CASSVGLARGETQYF.

The V gene is TRBV10-3, the J gene TRBJ1-1; no clear D gene. CDR1 and CDR2 (germline): ENHRY, SYGVKD. The CDR3 consists of 11 residues. V was clipped by 9 bases and J by 5 bases, with 10 bases between them. CDR3 coding DNA: TGTGCCATTGGGCTTGGGACTGAAGCTTTCTTT. Translation gives CAIGLGTEAFF.

This chain connects TRBV11-2 to TRBJ2-2; 7 nucleotides align to TRBD1. The V gene end was trimmed by 2 bases and the J gene end by 7 bases; junction bases not matched to a gene: 7. The CDR3 runs to 15 residues. The germline V gene encodes CDR1 SGHAT and CDR2 FQNNGV. CDR3 DNA sequence: TGTGCCAGCAGCTTAATAGCAGGGGGTTTCGGGGAGCTGTTTTTT. This sequence encodes CASSLIAGGFGELFF.

The chain employs TRBV29-1 and TRBJ2-3; D remains unclear. Trimming left V 4 bases short and J 0 bases short, with 14 bases between. Germline V gene sequence: CDR1 SQVTM, CDR2 ANQGSEA. The CDR3 is 15 amino acids. Here the CDR3 reads CSVAGSYDSTDTQYF. The CDR3, as DNA: TGCAGCGTTGCAGGAAGTTATGACAGCACAGATACGCAGTATTTT.

The chain combines TRBV5-6 with TRBJ2-6; the D call may be TRBD1 or TRBD2 (5 bases each). The CDR3 consists of 17 residues. V was clipped by 2 bases and J by 1 base, with 13 bases between them. The germline V gene has CDR1 SGHDT and CDR2 YYEEEE. The CDR3 DNA reads as TGTGCCAGCAGCTTTCCGAGGGGATCGTCTGGGGCCAACGTCCTGACTTTC. Translation gives CASSFPRGSSGANVLTF.

The chain combines TRBV19 with TRBJ1-1; TRBD1 matches 7 bases. Per germline, CDR1 LNHDA and CDR2 SQIVND (reference sequence). The CDR3 sequence is 15 residues long. With V trimmed by 6 bases and J by 3 bases, 10 bases remained unmatched. CDR3 coding DNA: TGTGCCAGTAGAGGGAACAGGGGAGAAGACACTGAAGCTTTCTTT. It yields the protein CASRGNRGEDTEAFF.

The chain employs TRBV7-3 and TRBJ2-5; weak D call: TRBD2 (6 bases). CDR1 is SGHTA and CDR2 is FQGTGA in the germline V gene. V lost 5 bases and J lost 5, with 15 bases in between. The CDR3 has 14 residues. The DNA for the CDR3 is TGTGCCAGCAGCCGGGGGTCCCCTGGGGAGACCCAGTACTTC. Its protein product is CASSRGSPGETQYF.

The sample holds one count of this clone. The CDR3: CASSSPGGFFEKLFF. CDR3 nucleotides: TGTGCCAGCAGCTCCCCAGGGGGCTTTTTTGAAAAACTGTTTTTT. The chain couples TRBV28 to TRBJ1-4, with 8 bases matching TRBD1. V shed 6 bases and J 7 bases; nucleotides not matched to a gene: 10. Germline assignment: CDR1 MDHEN and CDR2 SYDVKM. The CDR3 is 15 residues long.

The chain is built from TRBV6-5 and TRBJ1-1, with 7 bases lining up with TRBD1. Germline values: CDR1 MNHEY, CDR2 SVGAGI. V was clipped by 6 bases and J by 6 bases; unmatched bases: 7. The CDR3 covers 13 residues. Here the CDR3 reads CASRRGQSAEAFF. The DNA of the CDR3 is TGTGCCAGCAGAAGGGGGCAAAGTGCTGAAGCTTTCTTT.

This rearrangement joins TRBV11-2 to TRBJ2-1, with 13 bases aligning to TRBD2. CDR3 length: 16 amino acids. After removal of 4 bases from V and 6 bases from J, the junction contained 6 bases not matched to a gene. Germline V lookup: CDR1 SGHAT, CDR2 FQNNGV. The CDR3 DNA reads TGTGCCAGCAGCTCAGGACTAGCGGGAGCGGGCAATGAGCAGTTCTTC. Translation gives CASSSGLAGAGNEQFF.

The chain employs TRBV28 and TRBJ1-2; D unclear. The V end was cut by 11 bases, the J end by 4 bases, with 14 bases between. This CDR3 contains 12 residues. The V gene's germline CDR1 is MDHEN and CDR2 SYDVKM. CDR3 nucleotides: TGTGCCGCCCGGGGAGGAAGCTATGGCTACACCTTC. Amino acids: CAARGGSYGYTF.

The CDR3 protein is CASSDEVFTEAFF. The CDR3 nucleotides read TGTGCCAGCAGTGACGAGGTGTTCACTGAAGCTTTCTTT. V and J are TRBV25-1 and TRBJ1-1; no clear D gene. The CDR3 is 13 residues long. The V end was cut by 3 bases, the J end by 4 bases, with 9 bases between. The germline V gene encodes CDR1 MGHDK and CDR2 SYGVNS. Full variable domain (remainder filled in from reference TRBV25-1 and TRBJ1-1): EADIYQTPRYLVIGTGKKITLECSQTMGHDKMYWYQQDPGMELHLIHYSYGVNSTEKGDLSSESTVSRIRTEHFPLTLESARPSHTSQYLCASSDEVFTEAFFGQGTRLTVV.

The chain carries TRBV2 and TRBJ2-3; D might be TRBD2 (7 bases). This CDR3 comprises 13 residues. Trimming took off 9 bases at V and 0 bases at J, with 10 bases between the two ends. CDR1 is SNHLY and CDR2 is FYNNEI in the germline V gene. CDR3 sequence reads: CASRGGSTDTQYF. The CDR3 nucleotides read TGTGCCAGTAGGGGGGGTAGCACAGATACGCAGTATTTT. Full variable domain (remainder filled in from reference TRBV2 and TRBJ2-3): EPEVTQTPSHQVTQMGQEVILRCVPISNHLYFYWYRQILGQKVEFLVSFYNNEISEKSEIFDDQFSVERPDGSNFTLKIRSTKLEDSAMYFCASRGGSTDTQYFGPGTRLTVL.

This chain joins TRBV6-2 or TRBV6-3 and TRBJ1-5; a weak D match, TRBD1 (5 bases). The CDR3 contains 17 residues. Trimming took off 0 bases at V and 3 bases at J, with 15 bases between the two ends. Germline CDR1 and CDR2: MNHEY and SVGEGT. The CDR3 sequence: CASSYSRGIQPNQPQHF. The CDR3 DNA reads as TGTGCCAGCAGTTACTCGAGGGGCATCCAGCCCAATCAGCCCCAGCATTTT.

The chain joins TRBV6-5 to TRBJ1-4; D unclear. V lost 6 bases and J 5 bases, leaving 16 bases between the germline ends. Germline loops: CDR1 MNHEY, CDR2 SVGAGI. CDR3 length equals 15 residues. The CDR3 reads CASSGRRVPNEKLFF. In DNA form, the CDR3 reads TGTGCCAGCAGCGGTCGGAGGGTCCCGAATGAAAAACTGTTTTTT.

Turning to this clone: Other DNA sequences in the sample encode the same CDR3. The rearrangement joins TRBV7-9 to TRBJ2-5; 7 bases fit TRBD1. This CDR3 comprises 13 residues. V gave up 1 base and J gave up 5 bases; unmatched junction bases: 1. Germline V gene data show CDR1 as SEHNR and CDR2 as FQNEAQ (reference sequence). The CDR3 DNA reads TGTGCCAGCAGCTTAGTAGGGGGCGAGACCCAGTACTTC. It yields the protein CASSLVGGETQYF.

The V and J genes are TRBV28 and TRBJ1-2; the D gene is possibly TRBD1 (5 bases). CDR1 and CDR2 from the germline V gene are MDHEN and SYDVKM. The germline V and J ends were trimmed by 6 bases and 4 bases, with 18 bases remaining between them. The CDR3 length is 15 residues. CDR3 sequence reads: CASSLDPRTPYGYTF. CDR3 sequence (DNA): TGTGCCAGCAGCCTCGACCCCCGGACACCCTATGGCTACACCTTC.

The chain is built from TRBV24-1 and TRBJ2-7, with D possibly matching TRBD2 (5 bases). The V and J ends lost 4 bases and 11 bases respectively, with 11 bases between them. This CDR3 spans 11 amino acids. CDR1 KGHDR and CDR2 SFDVKD come from the germline V gene. CDR3 sequence reads: CATSDGVREYF. CDR3 nucleotide sequence: TGTGCCACCAGTGACGGGGTTAGGGAGTACTTC.

The gene calls are TRBV7-9 and TRBJ1-4; maybe TRBD1 (6 bases). The length of the CDR3 is 16 residues. V lost 5 bases and J 4 bases, leaving 17 bases between the germline ends. Germline CDR1 SEHNR, CDR2 FQNEAQ (reference sequence). CDR3 sequence: CASSLPYRVGNEKLFF. CDR3 sequence (DNA): TGTGCCAGCAGCCTGCCCTACAGGGTGGGTAATGAAAAACTGTTTTTT.

This chain uses TRBV6-5 with TRBJ1-2, with TRBD1 matching 7 bases. Looked up from germline, CDR1 is MNHEY and CDR2 is SVGAGI. This CDR3 region has 12 residues. CDR3 residues: CTEGTAAYGYTF. The CDR3 region has the DNA TGTACGGAGGGGACAGCGGCCTATGGCTACACCTTC.

This clone appeared once. This chain uses TRBV7-2 with TRBJ2-7, with D hard to call. The CDR3 is made up of 14 amino acids. V was pared by 0 bases and J by 3 bases, with 9 bases between. Germline assignment: CDR1 SGHTA and CDR2 FQGNSA. The DNA for the CDR3 is TGTGCCAGCAGCTTAGCTCGTCCGGGCTACGAGCAGTACTTC. Its protein is CASSLARPGYEQYF.

The chain links TRBV7-8 to TRBJ2-5; 7 positions agree with TRBD1. Germline V gene data show CDR1 as SGHVS and CDR2 as FQNEAQ. V trimming: 6 bases; J trimming: 5 bases; junction bases outside the gene matches: 9. The CDR3 runs to 14 residues. The CDR3 region is CASRSDRTRETQYF. DNA of the CDR3: TGTGCCAGCAGATCGGACAGGACACGGGAGACCCAGTACTTC.

The chain uses TRBV12-3 or TRBV12-4 and TRBJ1-1, with TRBD1 identical over 8 bases. V was pared by 5 bases and J by 6 bases, with 5 bases of the junction left unmatched. CDR3 length equals 13 residues. The CDR3 protein is CASSTDRGPEAFF. The CDR3 DNA sequence: TGTGCCAGCAGTACCGACAGGGGTCCTGAAGCTTTCTTT.

The chain employs TRBV2 and TRBJ2-7; D unclear. Trimming left V 4 bases short and J 2 bases short, with 6 bases between. CDR1 and CDR2 (germline): SNHLY, FYNNEI. CDR3 length equals 12 residues. CDR3 region: CASSAGAYEQYF. The CDR3 nucleotides read TGTGCCAGCAGTGCTGGGGCCTACGAGCAGTACTTC.

The genes are TRBV5-1 and TRBJ2-2; tentative D call: TRBD2 (5 bases). Per the germline V gene, CDR1 is SGHRS and CDR2 is YFSETQ. This CDR3 is 14 amino acids long. The V end lost 4 bases, the J end lost 6 bases, and 13 bases lay between the germline ends. The CDR3 nucleotides read TGCGCCAGCAGCCCGGGAAGGGTGGCCGGGGAGCTGTTTTTT. It yields the protein CASSPGRVAGELFF.

The chain joins TRBV9 to TRBJ1-3; D unresolved. The germline gives CDR1 SGDLS, CDR2 YYNGEE. Trimming removed 3 bases at V and 0 bases at J, with 13 bases between. This CDR3 is 16 amino acids long. DNA of the CDR3: TGTGCCAGCAGCGACTCCATACCCCTCTCTGGAAACACCATATATTTT. Encoded protein: CASSDSIPLSGNTIYF.

This chain joins TRBV18 and TRBJ1-1; D unclear. CDR1 is KGHSH and CDR2 is LQKENI in the germline V gene. V was pared by 1 base and J by 7 bases, with 7 bases between. The CDR3 is 12 residues long. For the CDR3, the DNA is TGTGCCAGCTCACCACTAGAGGGTGAAGCTTTCTTT. This sequence encodes CASSPLEGEAFF.

V is TRBV4-3 and J is TRBJ1-1; D might be TRBD1 (5 bases). CDR3 length: 17 amino acids. CDR1 is LGHNA and CDR2 is YSLEER in the germline V gene. V lost 0 bases and J lost 0, with 14 bases in between. CDR3 residues: CASSQDVGGPMNTEAFF. CDR3 DNA sequence: TGCGCCAGCAGCCAAGATGTTGGGGGTCCGATGAACACTGAAGCTTTCTTT.